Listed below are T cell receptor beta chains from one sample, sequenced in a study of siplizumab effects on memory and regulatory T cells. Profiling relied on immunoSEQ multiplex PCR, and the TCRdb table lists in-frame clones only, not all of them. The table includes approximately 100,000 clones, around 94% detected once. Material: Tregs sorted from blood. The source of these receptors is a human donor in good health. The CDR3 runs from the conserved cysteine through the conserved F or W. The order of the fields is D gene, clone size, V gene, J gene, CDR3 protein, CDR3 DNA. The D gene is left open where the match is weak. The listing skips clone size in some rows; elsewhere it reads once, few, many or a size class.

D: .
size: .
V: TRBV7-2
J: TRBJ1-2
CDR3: CASSLVRAGGYTF
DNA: TGTGCCAGCAGCTTAGTTAGGGCTGGCGGCTACACCTTC

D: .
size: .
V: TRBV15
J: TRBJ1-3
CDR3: CATSRDGGAGGNTIYF
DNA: TGTGCCACCAGCAGAGATGGAGGGGCGGGAGGAAACACCATATATTTT

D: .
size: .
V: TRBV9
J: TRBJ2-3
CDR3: CASSVNPLPNHSPDTQYF
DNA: TGTGCCAGCAGCGTAAACCCCCTACCCAACCACTCGCCAGATACGCAGTATTTT

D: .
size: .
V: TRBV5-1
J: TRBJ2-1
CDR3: CASSFGAGQYNEQFF
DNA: TGCGCCAGCAGCTTCGGCGCAGGGCAATACAATGAGCAGTTCTTC

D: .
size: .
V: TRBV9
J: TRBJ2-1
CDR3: CASSVGGDKYNEQFF
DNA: TGTGCCAGCAGCGTAGGTGGGGACAAGTACAATGAGCAGTTCTTC

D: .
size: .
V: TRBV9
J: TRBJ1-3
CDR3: CASSSRRSSGNTIYF
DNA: TGTGCCAGCAGTTCGCGACGGAGCTCTGGAAACACCATATATTTT

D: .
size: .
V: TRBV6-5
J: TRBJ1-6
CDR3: CASSLVTPNSPLHF
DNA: TGTGCCAGCAGCCTCGTTACTCCCAATTCACCCCTCCACTTT

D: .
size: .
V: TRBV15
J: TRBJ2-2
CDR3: CATSRQHRGELFF
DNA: TGTGCCACCAGCAGACAACACCGCGGGGAGCTGTTTTTT

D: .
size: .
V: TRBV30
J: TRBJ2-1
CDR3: CAWSVRYNEQFF
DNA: TGTGCCTGGAGTGTACGATACAATGAGCAGTTCTTC

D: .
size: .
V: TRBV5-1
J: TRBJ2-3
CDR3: CASRNVRGQGTDTQYF
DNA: TGCGCCAGCCGCAATGTTCGGGGTCAAGGCACAGATACGCAGTATTTT

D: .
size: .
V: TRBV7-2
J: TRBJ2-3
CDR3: CASSLAGFTDTQYF
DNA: TGTGCCAGCAGCTTAGCGGGATTCACAGATACGCAGTATTTT

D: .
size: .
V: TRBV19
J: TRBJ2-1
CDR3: CASNQNGLLRDEQFF
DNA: TGTGCCAGTAATCAGAACGGACTCCTAAGGGATGAGCAGTTCTTC

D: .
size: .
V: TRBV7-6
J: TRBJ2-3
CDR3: CASSISTDTQYF
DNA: TGTGCCAGCAGCATTAGCACAGATACGCAGTATTTT

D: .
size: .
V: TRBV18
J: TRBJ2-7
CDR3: CASSPGTGSYEQYF
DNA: TGTGCCAGCTCACCCGGGACGGGTTCCTACGAGCAGTACTTC

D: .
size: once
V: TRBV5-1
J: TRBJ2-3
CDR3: CASRTFGDTDTQYF
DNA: TGCGCCAGCAGGACCTTTGGGGACACAGATACGCAGTATTTT

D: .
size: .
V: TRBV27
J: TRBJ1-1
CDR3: CASSPRRNTEAFF
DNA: TGTGCCAGCAGTCCCCGTAGAAACACTGAAGCTTTCTTT

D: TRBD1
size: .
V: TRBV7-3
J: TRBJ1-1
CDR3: CASSRDRNTEAFF
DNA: TGTGCCAGCAGTCGGGACAGGAACACTGAAGCTTTCTTT

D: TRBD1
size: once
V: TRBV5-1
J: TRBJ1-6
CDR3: CASSPGQGLYPPPLHF
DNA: TGCGCCAGCAGCCCGGGACAGGGCCTGTATCCCCCACCCCTCCACTTT

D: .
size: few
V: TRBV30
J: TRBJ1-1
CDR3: CAWTTGPEAFF
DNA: TGTGCCTGGACCACAGGGCCTGAAGCTTTCTTT

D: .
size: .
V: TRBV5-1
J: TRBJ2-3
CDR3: CASSVLRGIDTQYF
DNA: TGCGCCAGCAGCGTCCTCCGGGGAATAGATACGCAGTATTTT

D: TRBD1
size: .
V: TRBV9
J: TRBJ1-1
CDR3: CASSVDTGTGLRRNTEAFF
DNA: TGTGCCAGCAGCGTAGACACCGGGACAGGGTTACGGAGGAACACTGAAGCTTTCTTT

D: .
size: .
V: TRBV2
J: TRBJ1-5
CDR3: CASSPNTRTQPQHF
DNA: TGTGCCAGCAGTCCTAATACTAGGACCCAGCCCCAGCATTTT

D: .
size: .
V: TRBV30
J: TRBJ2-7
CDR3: CAWRQAEKQYF
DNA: TGTGCCTGGAGACAGGCCGAGAAGCAGTACTTC

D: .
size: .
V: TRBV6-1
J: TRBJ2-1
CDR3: CASSEYWAEQFF
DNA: TGTGCCAGCAGTGAATATTGGGCTGAGCAGTTCTTC

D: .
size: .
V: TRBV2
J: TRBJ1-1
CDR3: CAGSFKQGTEAFF
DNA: TGTGCCGGCAGTTTTAAACAGGGCACTGAAGCTTTCTTT

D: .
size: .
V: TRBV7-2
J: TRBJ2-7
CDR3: CASSFKQGSYEQYF
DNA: TGTGCCAGCAGCTTTAAGCAGGGTTCCTACGAGCAGTACTTC

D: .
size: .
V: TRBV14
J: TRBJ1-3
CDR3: CASSQPDRRGNTIYF
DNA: TGTGCCAGCAGCCAACCTGACAGGAGAGGAAACACCATATATTTT

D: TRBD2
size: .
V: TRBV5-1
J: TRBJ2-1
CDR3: CASSLGTSGYNEQFF
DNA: TGCGCCAGCAGCTTGGGAACTAGCGGGTACAATGAGCAGTTCTTC

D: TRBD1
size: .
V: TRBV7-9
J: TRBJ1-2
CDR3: CASSLRTGANYGYTF
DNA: TGTGCCAGCAGCTTAAGGACAGGGGCCAACTATGGCTACACCTTC

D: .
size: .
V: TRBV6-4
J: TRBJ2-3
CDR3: CASSYIKQDTDTQYF
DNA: TGTGCCAGCAGTTACATTAAACAGGACACAGATACGCAGTATTTT

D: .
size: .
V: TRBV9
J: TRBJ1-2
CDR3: CASSVGSEAYGYTF
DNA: TGTGCCAGCAGCGTAGGGTCGGAAGCCTATGGCTACACCTTC

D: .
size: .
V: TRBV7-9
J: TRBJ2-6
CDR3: CASSLALQWYSGANVLTF
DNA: TGTGCCAGCAGCTTAGCGTTACAGTGGTACTCTGGGGCCAACGTCCTGACTTTC

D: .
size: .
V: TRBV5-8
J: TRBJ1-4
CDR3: CASGSGRGNEKLFF
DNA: TGTGCCAGCGGGTCGGGAAGGGGTAATGAAAAACTGTTTTTT

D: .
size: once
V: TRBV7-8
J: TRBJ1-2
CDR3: CASSLLQLNSINGYTF
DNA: TGTGCCAGCAGCTTATTACAGCTCAATTCAATCAATGGCTACACCTTC

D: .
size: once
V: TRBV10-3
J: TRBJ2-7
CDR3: CAISVLRDSDEQYF
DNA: TGTGCCATCAGCGTCCTTAGGGACTCGGACGAGCAGTACTTC

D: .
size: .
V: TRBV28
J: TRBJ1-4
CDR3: CASSFLGVGKLFF
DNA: TGTGCCAGCAGTTTTCTGGGGGTCGGAAAACTGTTTTTT

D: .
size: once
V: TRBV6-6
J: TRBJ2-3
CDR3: CASSFRVTSTDTQYF
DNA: TGTGCCAGCAGTTTTAGGGTTACTAGCACAGATACGCAGTATTTT

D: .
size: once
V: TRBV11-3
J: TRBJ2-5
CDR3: CASSLDGSSAMGTQYF
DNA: TGTGCCAGCAGCTTAGACGGTAGTAGCGCGATGGGGACCCAGTACTTC

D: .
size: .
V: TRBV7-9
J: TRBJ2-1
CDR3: CASSSRAHGTRNEQFF
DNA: TGTGCCAGCAGTTCTAGGGCCCACGGAACACGAAATGAGCAGTTCTTC

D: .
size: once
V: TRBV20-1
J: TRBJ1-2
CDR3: CSASWGKGYTF
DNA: TGCAGTGCTAGTTGGGGTAAAGGCTACACCTTC

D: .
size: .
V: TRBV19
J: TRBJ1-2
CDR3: CASARGFNYGYTF
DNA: TGTGCCAGTGCCCGAGGATTTAACTATGGCTACACCTTC

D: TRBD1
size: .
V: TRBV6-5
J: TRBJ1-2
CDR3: CASTGGLDYGYTF
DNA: TGTGCCAGTACAGGGGGCTTGGACTATGGCTACACCTTC

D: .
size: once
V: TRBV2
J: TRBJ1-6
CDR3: CASTGLGFDSPLHF
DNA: TGTGCCAGCACAGGGTTGGGGTTCGATTCACCCCTCCACTTT

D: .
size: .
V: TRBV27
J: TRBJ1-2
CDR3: CASSTTGIYGYTF
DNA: TGTGCCAGCAGCACAACAGGGATATATGGCTACACCTTC

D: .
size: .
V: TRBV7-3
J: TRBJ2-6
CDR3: CASSLGGVSGANVLTF
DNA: TGTGCCAGCAGCTTAGGAGGCGTCTCTGGGGCCAACGTCCTGACTTTC

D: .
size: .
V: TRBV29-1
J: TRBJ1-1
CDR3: CSVVFKGRFTEAFF
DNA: TGCAGCGTTGTATTTAAGGGGCGGTTCACTGAAGCTTTCTTT

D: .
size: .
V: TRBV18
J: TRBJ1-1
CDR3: CASSPLTELMNTEAFF
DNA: TGTGCCAGCTCACCACTCACAGAACTCATGAACACTGAAGCTTTCTTT

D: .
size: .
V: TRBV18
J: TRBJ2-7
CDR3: CASSPPSSYEQYF
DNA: TGTGCCAGCTCACCACCGTCCAGCTACGAGCAGTACTTC

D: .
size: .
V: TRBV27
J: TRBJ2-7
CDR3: CASSLQGGIYEQYF
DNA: TGTGCCAGCAGTTTACAAGGGGGGATCTACGAGCAGTACTTC

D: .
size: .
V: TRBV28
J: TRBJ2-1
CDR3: CASSLGGAKEQFF
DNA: TGTGCCAGCAGCCTGGGGGGGGCGAAGGAGCAGTTCTTC